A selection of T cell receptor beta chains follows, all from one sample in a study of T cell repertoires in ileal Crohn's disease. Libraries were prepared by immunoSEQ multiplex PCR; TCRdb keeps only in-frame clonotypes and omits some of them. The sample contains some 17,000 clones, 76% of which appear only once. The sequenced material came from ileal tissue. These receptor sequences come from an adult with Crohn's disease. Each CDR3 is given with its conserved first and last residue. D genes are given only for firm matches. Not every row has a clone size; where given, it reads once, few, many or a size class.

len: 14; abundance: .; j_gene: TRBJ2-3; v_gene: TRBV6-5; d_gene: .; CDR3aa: CASSYRPDTDTQYF; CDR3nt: TGTGCCAGCAGTTACCGTCCTGATACAGATACGCAGTATTTT
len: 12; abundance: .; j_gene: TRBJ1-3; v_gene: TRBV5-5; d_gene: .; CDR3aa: CASSRVGDTIYF; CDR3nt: TGTGCCAGCAGCCGGGTGGGGGACACCATATATTTT
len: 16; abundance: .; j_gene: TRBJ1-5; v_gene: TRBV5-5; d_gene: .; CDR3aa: CASSLVGGDSNQPQHF; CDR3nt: TGTGCCAGCAGCTTGGTCGGCGGTGATAGCAATCAGCCCCAGCATTTT
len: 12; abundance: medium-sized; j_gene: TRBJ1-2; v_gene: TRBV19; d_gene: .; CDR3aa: CASSKAGYGYTF; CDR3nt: TGTGCCAGTAGTAAAGCGGGCTATGGCTACACCTTC
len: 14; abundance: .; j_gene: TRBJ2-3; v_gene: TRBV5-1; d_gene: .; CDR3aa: CASSLDGDTDTQYF; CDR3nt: TGCGCCAGCAGCTTGGACGGGGACACAGATACGCAGTATTTT
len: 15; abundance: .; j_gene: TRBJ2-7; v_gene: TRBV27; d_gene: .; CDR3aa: CASSLGGTGPYEQYF; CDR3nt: TGTGCCAGCAGTTTAGGTGGTACAGGGCCCTACGAGCAGTACTTC
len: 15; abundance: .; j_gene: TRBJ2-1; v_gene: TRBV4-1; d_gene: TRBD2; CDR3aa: CASSRQAGGYNEQFF; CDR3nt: TGCGCCAGCAGCCGGCAAGCGGGGGGCTACAATGAGCAGTTCTTC
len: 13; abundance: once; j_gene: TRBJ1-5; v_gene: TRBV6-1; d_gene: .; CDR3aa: CASSEVGNQPQHF; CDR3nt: TGTGCCAGCAGTGAAGTCGGGAATCAGCCCCAGCATTTT
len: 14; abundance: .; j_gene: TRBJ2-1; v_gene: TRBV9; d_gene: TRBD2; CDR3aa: CASSVDTSANEQFF; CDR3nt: TGTGCCAGCAGCGTAGATACTAGCGCGAATGAGCAGTTCTTC
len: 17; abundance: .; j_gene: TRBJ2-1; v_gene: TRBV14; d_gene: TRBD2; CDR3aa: CASSHRLAGGPDNEQFF; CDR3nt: TGTGCCAGCAGCCACAGACTAGCGGGGGGGCCAGACAATGAGCAGTTCTTC
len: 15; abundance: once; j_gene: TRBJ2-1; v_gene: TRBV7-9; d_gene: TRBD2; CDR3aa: CASSFLASGGTEQFF; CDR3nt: TGTGCCAGCAGCTTCTTGGCTAGCGGGGGGACTGAGCAGTTCTTC
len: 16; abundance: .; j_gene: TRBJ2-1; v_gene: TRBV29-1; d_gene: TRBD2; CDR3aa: CSVGGGLAGPYNEQFF; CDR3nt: TGCAGCGTTGGGGGGGGACTAGCGGGACCCTACAATGAGCAGTTCTTC
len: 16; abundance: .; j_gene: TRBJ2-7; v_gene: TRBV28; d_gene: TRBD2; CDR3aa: CASSHSYSGSTHEQYF; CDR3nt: TGTGCCAGCAGTCACTCCTACAGCGGGAGTACCCACGAGCAGTACTTC
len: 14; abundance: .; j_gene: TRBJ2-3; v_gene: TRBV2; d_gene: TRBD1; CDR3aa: CASSPRTGTDTQYF; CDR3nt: TGTGCCAGCAGTCCGCGGACAGGGACAGATACGCAGTATTTT
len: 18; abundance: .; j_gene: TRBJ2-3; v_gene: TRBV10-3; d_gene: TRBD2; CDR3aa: CAISGKTSGEAGADTQYF; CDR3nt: TGTGCCATCAGTGGGAAGACTAGCGGGGAGGCTGGGGCAGATACGCAGTATTTT
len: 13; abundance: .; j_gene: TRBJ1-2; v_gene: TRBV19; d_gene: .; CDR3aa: CASNIGQSYGYTF; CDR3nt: TGTGCCAGTAATATTGGACAGAGCTATGGCTACACCTTC
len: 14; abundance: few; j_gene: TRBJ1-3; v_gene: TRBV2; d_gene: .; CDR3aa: CASGDGHSGNTIYF; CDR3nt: TGTGCCAGCGGGGACGGTCACTCTGGAAACACCATATATTTT
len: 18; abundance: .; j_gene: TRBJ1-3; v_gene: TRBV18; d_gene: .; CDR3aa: CASSPRTPGAQGGNTIYF; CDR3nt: TGTGCCAGCTCACCCCGCACCCCGGGGGCTCAAGGGGGAAACACCATATATTTT
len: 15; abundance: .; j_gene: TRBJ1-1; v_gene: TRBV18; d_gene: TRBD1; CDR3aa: CASSPLRGRESEAFF; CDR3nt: TGTGCCAGCTCACCGCTCAGGGGGCGCGAATCTGAAGCTTTCTTT
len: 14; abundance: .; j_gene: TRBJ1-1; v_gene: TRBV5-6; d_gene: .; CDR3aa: CASSLGGRLTEAFF; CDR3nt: TGTGCCAGCAGCTTAGGCGGTCGGCTCACTGAAGCTTTCTTT
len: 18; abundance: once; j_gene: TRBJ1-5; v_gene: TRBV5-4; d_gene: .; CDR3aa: CASSSGPGPGGSNQPQHF; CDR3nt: TGTGCCAGCAGCTCAGGCCCCGGACCGGGGGGTAGCAATCAGCCCCAGCATTTT
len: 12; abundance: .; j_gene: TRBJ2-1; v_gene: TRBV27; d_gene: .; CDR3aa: CASSLLGNEQFF; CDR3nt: TGTGCCAGCAGTTTATTAGGGAATGAGCAGTTCTTC
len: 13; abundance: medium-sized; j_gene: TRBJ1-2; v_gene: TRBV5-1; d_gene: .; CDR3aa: CASSLGEGSGYTF; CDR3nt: TGCGCCAGCAGCTTGGGTGAGGGAAGTGGCTACACCTTC
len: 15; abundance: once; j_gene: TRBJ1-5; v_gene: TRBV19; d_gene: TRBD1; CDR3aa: CASLKIGTANQPQHF; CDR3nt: TGTGCCAGTCTCAAAATCGGGACAGCGAATCAGCCCCAGCATTTT